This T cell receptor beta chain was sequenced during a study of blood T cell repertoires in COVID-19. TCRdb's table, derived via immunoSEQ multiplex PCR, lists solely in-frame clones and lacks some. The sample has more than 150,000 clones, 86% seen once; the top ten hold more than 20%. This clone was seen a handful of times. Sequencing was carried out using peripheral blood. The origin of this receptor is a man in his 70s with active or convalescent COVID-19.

DNA of the CDR3: TGCGCCAGCAGCCAAGTCGGGAGACAGAACTCTGGAAACACCATATATTTT. As protein: CASSQVGRQNSGNTIYF. The V and J genes are TRBV4-1 and TRBJ1-3; TRBD1 might be the D (5 bases). V was clipped by 1 base and J by 0 bases, with 13 bases between them. The CDR3 length is 17 residues. From germline, CDR1 is MGHRA and CDR2 YSYEKL.